The text below deals with one TCR beta chain. This clonotype was observed a handful of times. No antigen is known for it. Base qualities are not at hand, and no much larger clone is one base apart. The germline V and J ends show losses of 3 bases and 4 bases respectively, and no gene match explains 8 bases of the junction. The CDR3 runs 15 amino acids, cysteine and phenylalanine included. Just CDR3 DNA is preserved here, 45 bases in frame from base 1. The library was made by RT-PCR. Sequencing was performed on a NextSeq 550. The raw public reads went through TCRdb reprocessing: fastp at Q25, MiXCR clone calling, in-frame beta chains kept. Every distinct CDR3 protein forms one entry, paired with its most common genes and DNA. This sample holds about a million distinct CDR3 sequences; approximately 18% were observed only once. In total, the top ten clones hold around 6% of the sample. The data stem from a study of patients and donors after allogeneic stem cell transplantation (dated by TCRdb to the early 2020s).

The chain links TRBV12-3 or TRBV12-4 with TRBJ2-5; the central 7 bases match TRBD1. The sequence was obtained from a human donor who was either an allogeneic HSCT recipient or a stem cell or donor lymphocyte infusion donor (not recorded which). It is not recorded whose cells these are; they may come from a transplant donor. What was sequenced was blood, either unsorted or a sorted T cell fraction (not recorded which). At the DNA level, the sequence is TGTGCCAGCAGTTTTGGGCAGGGGGTTGGAGAGACCCAGTACTTC. Its product reads: CASSFGQGVGETQYF.